This TCR beta chain originates from a study of blood T cell repertoires in COVID-19. As for the study in general: Acute and convalescent COVID-19 samples came from the United States, Italy and Spain. PBMCs, B-cell-depleted T cells, or T cells were the source of the cDNA or gDNA that made up the material.

Libraries were prepared by immunoSEQ multiplex PCR; TCRdb keeps only in-frame clonotypes and omits some of them. The data hold some 240,000 clones, with roughly 85% observed a single time. Germline V gives CDR1 KGHSH, CDR2 LQKENI. Trimming stripped 1 base from V and 5 bases from J, with 8 bases between. The CDR3 has 14 residues. The chain has TRBV18 and TRBJ1-4; no clear D. The source is a woman between 65 and 79 years old with COVID-19, enrolled during active disease. Material: peripheral blood. The CDR3 DNA reads as TGTGCCAGCTCACCACTCCAGGTGAATGAAAAACTGTTTTTT. The encoded protein is CASSPLQVNEKLFF.